These 15 T cell receptor beta chains were sequenced from one sample in a study of Ad26.COV2.S vaccination and SARS-CoV-2 variants. The treatment is: about 20 received Ad26.COV2.S at low or high dose, single or two shots; roughly five received placebo; per-sample allocation not given. Repertoires come from day 63 after the first vaccine or placebo injection. Clones were sequenced by immunoSEQ multiplex PCR, and TCRdb holds only the in-frame ones, with some missing. The repertoire holds about 400,000 clones, around 89% seen once, with around 1.8% in the top ten. Sequencing used peripheral blood, obtained in a trial of Ad26.COV2.S vaccine versus placebo. These receptor sequences come from a person aged 18 to 59 who received the Ad26.COV2.S COVID-19 vaccine or a placebo.

The V call is TRBV3-1 (or the pseudogene TRBV3-2), the J call TRBJ2-7; 8 bases line up with TRBD2. This CDR3 region has 15 residues. V lost 0 bases and J lost 4; bases outside the gene matches: 5. The germline CDR1 and CDR2 sequences are LGHDT and YNNKEL (reference sequence). The CDR3 DNA follows: TGTGCCAGCAGCCAAGAACCGGGAGGGCGGTACGAGCAGTACTTC. This sequence encodes CASSQEPGGRYEQYF.

The V and J genes are TRBV28 and TRBJ1-4; 8 nucleotides align to TRBD1. The germline CDR1 and CDR2 sequences are MDHEN and SYDVKM. With 3 bases clipped from V and 7 bases from J, the junction kept 10 bases outside the gene matches. CDR3 size: 16 residues. The CDR3 region is CASSFYGQGGGEKLFF. CDR3 nucleotides: TGTGCCAGCAGTTTCTATGGACAGGGCGGGGGTGAAAAACTGTTTTTT.

There are a few counts of this clone. The chain couples TRBV6-5 to TRBJ1-5, with D unresolved. CDR3 length equals 14 residues. Germline lookup yields CDR1 MNHEY and CDR2 SVGAGI. The germline V and J ends were trimmed by 2 bases and 2 bases, with 7 bases remaining between them. In DNA, the CDR3 is TGTGCCAGCAGTTACCAGGCGGGCAATCAGCCCCAGCATTTT. Its protein is CASSYQAGNQPQHF.

This chain links TRBV2 with TRBJ1-1; D ambiguous. V dropped 6 bases and J dropped 0 bases, with 8 bases sitting between them. Germline V gene data show CDR1 as SNHLY and CDR2 as FYNNEI. CDR3 length: 13 residues. For the CDR3, the DNA is TGTGCCAGCAGAGTAGGCCTGAACACTGAAGCTTTCTTT. Amino acid sequence: CASRVGLNTEAFF.

The chain combines TRBV30 with TRBJ1-1, with D unresolved. This CDR3 spans 13 amino acids. CDR1 is GTSNPN, CDR2 SVGIG, per germline (reference sequence). The V end was cut by 5 bases, the J end by 1 base, with 11 bases between. The CDR3 region is CAWDTGRNTEAFF. CDR3 bases: TGTGCCTGGGATACCGGTCGGAACACTGAAGCTTTCTTT.

This clone was observed a single time. The chain uses TRBV5-1 and TRBJ2-5; tentative D call: TRBD2 (5 bases). The CDR3 contains 13 residues. Trimming pared 4 bases from V and 5 bases from J, leaving 12 bases between. CDR1 and CDR2 (germline): SGHRS, YFSETQ. CDR3 DNA: TGCGCCAGCAGCAGAACTAGAGGGGAGACCCAGTACTTC. This codes for CASSRTRGETQYF.

The chain has TRBV6-1 and TRBJ2-2; unclear D gene. The CDR3 is made up of 16 amino acids. Germline V lookup: CDR1 MNHNS, CDR2 SASEGT. V was pared by 2 bases and J by 6 bases, with 16 bases between. The CDR3 region is CASSELTRVVAGELFF. The CDR3 nucleotides are TGTGCCAGCAGTGAACTAACAAGGGTCGTGGCCGGGGAGCTGTTTTTT.

This sequence joins TRBV3-1 (or the pseudogene TRBV3-2) and TRBJ2-1, with D perhaps assigned TRBD1 or TRBD2 (6 bases each). Looked up from germline, CDR1 is LGHDT and CDR2 is YNNKEL (reference sequence). The CDR3 spans 15 residues. V lost 4 bases, J lost 1 base, and 11 bases lay in between. The CDR3 region has the DNA TGTGCCAGCAGCCTGGGGGCGGGATCCTACAATGAGCAGTTCTTC. This translates into CASSLGAGSYNEQFF.

J is TRBJ2-2 and V is TRBV7-6; D is possibly TRBD2 (5 bases). Per the germline V gene, CDR1 is SGHVS and CDR2 is FNYEAQ. The CDR3 covers 16 residues. Trimming shortened V by 1 base and J by 1 base, and 10 bases separated the two germline ends. Written as DNA, the CDR3 is TGTGCCAGCAGCTTAGGAGGGAGCGGGAACACCGGGGAGCTGTTTTTT. This encodes CASSLGGSGNTGELFF.

The genes are TRBV4-1 and TRBJ2-1; possibly TRBD2 for D (6 bases). Per germline, CDR1 MGHRA and CDR2 YSYEKL. V lost 2 bases and J lost 0, with 11 bases in between. The CDR3 totals 16 residues. CDR3 in DNA: TGCGCCAGCAGCCAACCTCTAGCGACCTCCTACAATGAGCAGTTCTTC. Its protein product is CASSQPLATSYNEQFF.

This clone was seen only a few times. This chain uses TRBV3-1 (or the pseudogene TRBV3-2) with TRBJ2-2, with D unresolved. CDR1 and CDR2 (germline): LGHDT, YNNKEL (reference sequence). The CDR3 is made up of 14 amino acids. With 0 bases removed from V and 8 bases from J, the gap between germline ends came to 10 bases. CDR3 loop: CASSQDGLWGELFF. CDR3 nucleotide sequence: TGTGCCAGCAGCCAAGATGGCCTGTGGGGGGAGCTGTTTTTT.

V usage is TRBV10-3 and J usage is TRBJ2-1; maybe TRBD2 (5 bases). Germline V gene lookup returns CDR1 ENHRY and CDR2 SYGVKD. The ends were cut back, 6 bases at V and 5 bases at J, with 14 bases in the middle. CDR3 size: 14 residues. CDR3 nucleotide sequence: TGTGCCATCAGCTCTGGGCCGGGAAACAATGAGCAGTTCTTC. It encodes CAISSGPGNNEQFF.

The J gene is TRBJ1-2, the V gene TRBV7-8; TRBD1 might be the D (6 bases). Germline V CDR1 and CDR2: SGHVS, FQNEAQ. The germline V and J ends were trimmed by 0 bases and 8 bases, with 16 bases remaining between them. The CDR3 covers 15 residues. DNA of the CDR3: TGTGCCAGCAGCTTAGCGGCGGGGGGCGTCGGCGGCTACACCTTC. Translating it yields CASSLAAGGVGGYTF. The whole variable domain, filled in from reference TRBV7-8 and TRBJ1-2, reads GAGVSQSPRYKVAKRGQDVALRCDPISGHVSLFWYQQALGQGPEFLTYFQNEAQLDKSGLPSDRFFAERPEGSVSTLKIQRTQQEDSAVYLCASSLAAGGVGGYTFGSGTRLTVV.

This sequence joins TRBV7-2 and TRBJ2-3; D is possibly TRBD1 or TRBD2 (5 bases each). V lost 5 bases and J 6 bases, leaving 15 bases between the germline ends. Germline-derived CDR1 and CDR2 are SGHTA and FQGNSA. The CDR3 extends over 14 amino acids. CDR3 nucleotides: TGTGCCAGCAGCGACGGGGCTGGGCGGGATACGCAGTATTTT. It codes for CASSDGAGRDTQYF.

This chain links TRBV28 with TRBJ2-2, with 8 bases fitting TRBD2. CDR3 size: 21 residues. Unmatched junction bases numbered 19, after V lost 1 base and J lost 3 bases. The germline V gene encodes CDR1 MDHEN and CDR2 SYDVKM. The CDR3 nucleotides read TGTGCCAGCAGTTTATATGGCGTGGGGGCCGGGACTAGTATCCACACCGGGGAGCTGTTTTTT. Translation: CASSLYGVGAGTSIHTGELFF. The full variable domain, with the rest looked up from reference TRBV28 and TRBJ2-2, is DVKVTQSSRYLVKRTGEKVFLECVQDMDHENMFWYRQDPGLGLRLIYFSYDVKMKEKGDIPEGYSVSREKKERFSLILESASTNQTSMYLCASSLYGVGAGTSIHTGELFFGEGSRLTVL.